This is a list of T cell receptor beta chains from one sample in a study of post-analysis software for immune sequencing data. TCRdb redid the calling of the PCR reads with MiXCR, one entry per CDR3 protein. The data contain about 680,000 distinct CDR3 sequences, roughly three fifths of them singletons. Material: blood. Receptors were obtained from a girl aged 2-15 years with multiple sclerosis. Both conserved end residues are part of each CDR3. Fields, in order: J gene, clone size, D gene, V gene, CDR3 DNA, CDR3 protein. A D gene is named only where the DNA matches it firmly. The size field is filled for only some rows; it gives once, few, many or a size class.

J: TRBJ2-6
size: NA
D: NA
V: TRBV3-1
DNA: TGTGCCAGCAGCCAAGATCATGGCGTCTCTGGGGCCAACGTCCTGACTTTC
CDR3: CASSQDHGVSGANVLTF

J: TRBJ2-1
size: NA
D: TRBD2
V: TRBV6-5
DNA: TGTGCCAGCAGTTACGGGCCTAGCGGGGGCTTCAATGAGCAGTTCTTC
CDR3: CASSYGPSGGFNEQFF

J: TRBJ2-7
size: NA
D: TRBD1
V: TRBV7-9
DNA: TGTGCCAGCAGCTTACCGGGACAGGGGTTGGAGCAGTACTTC
CDR3: CASSLPGQGLEQYF

J: TRBJ2-1
size: NA
D: NA
V: TRBV29-1
DNA: TGCAGCGTGATTGACGGGAGCTCCTACAATGAGCAGTTCTTC
CDR3: CSVIDGSSYNEQFF

J: TRBJ2-4
size: NA
D: NA
V: TRBV5-1
DNA: TGCGCCAGCAGCTTGTCCGGGGTCGGCATTCAGTACTTC
CDR3: CASSLSGVGIQYF

J: TRBJ2-3
size: NA
D: NA
V: TRBV12-3/TRBV12-4
DNA: TGTGCCAGCAGTTTGGGGGGCTCAGATGCGCAGTATTTT
CDR3: CASSLGGSDAQYF

J: TRBJ2-3
size: NA
D: NA
V: TRBV29-1
DNA: TGCAGCGATAAACAGGGCGGGTGGACAGATACGCAGTATTTT
CDR3: CSDKQGGWTDTQYF

J: TRBJ2-3
size: NA
D: NA
V: TRBV7-2
DNA: TGTGCCAGCACCCCTCGGAGGTCCACAGATACGCAGTATTTT
CDR3: CASTPRRSTDTQYF

J: TRBJ2-6
size: NA
D: NA
V: TRBV7-2
DNA: TGTGCCAGCAGCTTATTGCCAGCCTCCGGGGCCAACGTCCTGACTTTC
CDR3: CASSLLPASGANVLTF

J: TRBJ1-2
size: few
D: NA
V: TRBV29-1
DNA: TGCAGCGTTGAGGGGGCTTATGGCTACACCTTC
CDR3: CSVEGAYGYTF

J: TRBJ2-7
size: NA
D: TRBD1
V: TRBV5-5
DNA: TGTGCCAGCAGCCCAGGGGGCTTGGGTTCCTACGAGCAGTACTTC
CDR3: CASSPGGLGSYEQYF

J: TRBJ2-2
size: NA
D: NA
V: TRBV5-1
DNA: TGCGCCAGCAGACCCCTAATTAACACCGGGGAGCTGTTTTTT
CDR3: CASRPLINTGELFF

J: TRBJ2-7
size: NA
D: TRBD1
V: TRBV20-1
DNA: TGCAGTGCTAGAGATATCCTAGGACAGGGTGTCGCAGGGGCCTACGAGCAGTACTTC
CDR3: CSARDILGQGVAGAYEQYF

J: TRBJ1-1
size: NA
D: NA
V: TRBV7-9
DNA: TGTGCCAGCAGCTTAGACGGGGGTTCGAACACTGAAGCTTTCTTT
CDR3: CASSLDGGSNTEAFF

J: TRBJ2-1
size: few
D: NA
V: TRBV4-3
DNA: TGCGCCAGCAGCCAAGATAGGGGTCAGCAGTTCTTC
CDR3: CASSQDRGQQFF

J: TRBJ2-2
size: few
D: NA
V: TRBV5-1
DNA: TGCGCCAGCAGGGGCACCGGGGAGCTGTTTTTT
CDR3: CASRGTGELFF

J: TRBJ2-5
size: NA
D: TRBD2
V: TRBV7-2
DNA: TGTGCCAGCAGCTTAGCCGGGACTAGCGGGGGGACCGAGACCCAGTACTTC
CDR3: CASSLAGTSGGTETQYF

J: TRBJ2-7
size: NA
D: NA
V: TRBV7-9
DNA: TGTGCCAGCAGCCCAGGGGTCGGGGTTGCCTACGAGCAGTACTTC
CDR3: CASSPGVGVAYEQYF

J: TRBJ1-5
size: NA
D: NA
V: TRBV28
DNA: TGTGCCAGCAGTCGAAGGATTCATAGCAATCAGCCCCAGCATTTT
CDR3: CASSRRIHSNQPQHF

J: TRBJ1-2
size: NA
D: NA
V: TRBV6-5
DNA: TGTGCCAGCACGGCCTATCAGGGAGGAACTGGCTACACCTTC
CDR3: CASTAYQGGTGYTF

J: TRBJ2-7
size: NA
D: NA
V: TRBV6-5
DNA: TGTGCCAGCAGTTACTCGTACTATGAGGGCTACGAGCAGTACTTC
CDR3: CASSYSYYEGYEQYF

J: TRBJ2-1
size: many
D: TRBD2
V: TRBV5-1
DNA: TGCGCCAGCAGCTTGGCTGGGACTAGCGGGGATGAGCAGTTCTTC
CDR3: CASSLAGTSGDEQFF

J: TRBJ2-4
size: NA
D: TRBD1
V: TRBV11-2
DNA: TGTGCCAGCAGCTTAGCGGGACAGGGGACCAAAAACATTCAGTACTTC
CDR3: CASSLAGQGTKNIQYF

J: TRBJ1-5
size: few
D: NA
V: TRBV28
DNA: TGTGCCAGCAGGAGAGTGATGGGTCAGCCCCAGCATTTT
CDR3: CASRRVMGQPQHF

J: TRBJ2-5
size: NA
D: NA
V: TRBV7-2
DNA: TGTGCCAGCAGCTTAGGTGGTGGTAGGGGCCGTACCCAGTACTTC
CDR3: CASSLGGGRGRTQYF

J: TRBJ2-3
size: few
D: NA
V: TRBV20-1
DNA: TGCAGTGCTGCGGGACACCCAATCACAGATACGCAGTATTTT
CDR3: CSAAGHPITDTQYF

J: TRBJ2-1
size: NA
D: NA
V: TRBV11-2
DNA: TGTGCCAGCAGCTTCCTTGGACTGGACAATGAGCAGTTCTTC
CDR3: CASSFLGLDNEQFF

J: TRBJ2-1
size: few
D: TRBD2
V: TRBV7-2
DNA: TGTGCCAACCAATGGGAAGCGGGAAGTTACAATGAGCAGTTCTTC
CDR3: CANQWEAGSYNEQFF

J: TRBJ1-1
size: few
D: NA
V: TRBV5-1
DNA: TGCGCCAGCAGCTTCTGGGACGGGAACACTGAAGCTTTCTTT
CDR3: CASSFWDGNTEAFF

J: TRBJ2-1
size: NA
D: TRBD2
V: TRBV7-8
DNA: TGTGCCAGCAGCTTGACCGGGACTAGCGGGAGAACCCGAGTAAGGAATGAGCAGTTCTTC
CDR3: CASSLTGTSGRTRVRNEQFF

J: TRBJ2-1
size: NA
D: TRBD1
V: TRBV5-1
DNA: TGCGCCAGCAGCTTGTTCCGGGACAGGGGGCATGAGCAGTTCTTC
CDR3: CASSLFRDRGHEQFF

J: TRBJ2-7
size: NA
D: NA
V: TRBV2
DNA: TGTGCCAGCAAAGCCGTACCCTACGAGCAGTACTTC
CDR3: CASKAVPYEQYF

J: TRBJ2-1
size: few
D: NA
V: TRBV29-1
DNA: TGCAGCGCTGGGACCACCTCGAGCTCCTACAATGAGCAGTTCTTC
CDR3: CSAGTTSSSYNEQFF

J: TRBJ1-2
size: NA
D: NA
V: TRBV7-9
DNA: TGTGCCAGCAGCCCACCTCGGGGCGCGCTCAACTATGGCTACACCTTC
CDR3: CASSPPRGALNYGYTF

J: TRBJ2-7
size: few
D: TRBD1
V: TRBV12-3/TRBV12-4
DNA: TGTGCCAGCAGTCCCCGGACAGGGGGCGGAACCTACGAGCAGTACTTC
CDR3: CASSPRTGGGTYEQYF

J: TRBJ2-3
size: NA
D: TRBD2
V: TRBV4-2
DNA: TGTGCCAGCAGCCAGCTCTCCCTAGGGAGCGGGGGTGATACGCAGTATTTT
CDR3: CASSQLSLGSGGDTQYF

J: TRBJ2-7
size: NA
D: NA
V: TRBV5-8
DNA: TGTGCCAGCAGCTTGATGGGTATGTCCTACGAGCAGTACTTC
CDR3: CASSLMGMSYEQYF

J: TRBJ2-1
size: NA
D: TRBD2
V: TRBV7-8
DNA: TGTGCCAGCGTGACTAGCGGGGTTGAGCAGTTCTTC
CDR3: CASVTSGVEQFF

J: TRBJ1-2
size: few
D: TRBD1
V: TRBV4-3
DNA: TGCGCCAGCAGCCAAGATCCGGGACAGGCTTATGGCTACACCTTC
CDR3: CASSQDPGQAYGYTF

J: TRBJ1-1
size: NA
D: NA
V: TRBV3-1
DNA: TGTGCCAGCTCGCAAACTCCGAACACTGAAGCTTTCTTT
CDR3: CASSQTPNTEAFF

J: TRBJ2-3
size: NA
D: NA
V: TRBV10-3
DNA: TGTGCCATCGCGCGGGCCGCAGATACGCAGTATTTT
CDR3: CAIARAADTQYF

J: TRBJ1-5
size: NA
D: TRBD1
V: TRBV5-6
DNA: TGTGCCAGCAGCTCAACCGGGTCAGGGGGTGTCAATCAGCCCCAGCATTTT
CDR3: CASSSTGSGGVNQPQHF

J: TRBJ1-1
size: NA
D: NA
V: TRBV15
DNA: TGTGCCACCAGCAGAGAGCAAGGGCCGCAGAACACTGAAGCTTTCTTT
CDR3: CATSREQGPQNTEAFF

J: TRBJ1-1
size: NA
D: NA
V: TRBV5-5
DNA: TGTGCCAGCAGCTCCCACAGTCCGGCGGGCACTGAAGCTTTCTTT
CDR3: CASSSHSPAGTEAFF

J: TRBJ1-2
size: few
D: NA
V: TRBV13
DNA: TGTGCCAGCAGCGCAACGACAGCCAGCTATGGCTACACCTTC
CDR3: CASSATTASYGYTF

J: TRBJ2-1
size: NA
D: TRBD2
V: TRBV5-1
DNA: TGCGCCAGCAGCTCTATTCTAGCGGGGACGTACAATGAGCAGTTCTTC
CDR3: CASSSILAGTYNEQFF